A single sample is the source of the 4 T cell receptor beta chains below, sequenced in a study of beta chain features in type 1 diabetes. General study results and limits: Significant though moderate, a shortening of TCRB CDR3s appeared in all four CD4+ subsets of Type 1 diabetes patients.

Of the isolated RNA, all was reverse transcribed, and so the sequenced material was expressed TCRB transcripts. Assay used: immunoSEQ multiplex PCR; TCRdb lists only in-frame clones, some missing. The sample records 300,000 to 350,000 clones, roughly 14% being singletons. Their specific antigens are unknown. Sequenced sample: naive CD4+ T cells from blood. All receptors come from a woman aged 18-29 years with type 1 diabetes.

This clone has more than one count but fewer than ten. V usage is TRBV15 and J usage is TRBJ1-2, with TRBD1 matching over 8 bases. Germline values: CDR1 LNHNV, CDR2 YYDKDF (reference sequence). The junction had 2 bases not matched to a gene; V was cut back by 0 bases and J by 8 bases. The CDR3 length is 13 residues. CDR3 bases: TGTGCCACCAGCAGAGATGGGACAGGAGGCTACACCTTC. Translation gives CATSRDGTGGYTF.

The chain recombines TRBV6-5 with TRBJ1-2; D not resolved. V dropped 8 bases and J dropped 4 bases, with 14 bases sitting between them. CDR1 and CDR2 from the germline V gene are MNHEY and SVGAGI. The CDR3 covers 13 residues. The CDR3 is CASYPGVGYGYTF. Written as DNA, the CDR3 is TGTGCCAGCTACCCGGGTGTCGGCTATGGCTACACCTTC.

V is TRBV5-1 and J is TRBJ2-5; possibly TRBD2 for D (7 bases). The CDR3 contains 15 residues. Trimming removed 4 bases from V and 4 bases from J, with 17 bases in between. From germline, CDR1 is SGHRS and CDR2 YFSETQ. The CDR3 reads CASSPEGGRRETQYF. Written as DNA, the CDR3 is TGCGCCAGCAGCCCTGAGGGGGGGCGCCGAGAGACCCAGTACTTC.

V usage is TRBV5-1 and J usage is TRBJ2-5; 11 nucleotides align to TRBD2. V lost 4 bases and J lost 1; bases outside the gene matches: 3. There are 15 residues in the CDR3. Germline V CDR1 and CDR2: SGHRS, YFSETQ. This CDR3 is CASSTSGSSQETQYF. The CDR3 region has the DNA TGCGCCAGCAGCACTAGCGGGAGTAGCCAAGAGACCCAGTACTTC.